What follows are 6 T cell receptor beta chains derived from one specimen sequenced in a study of T cell responses to AZD1222 COVID-19 vaccine. Measured with immunoSEQ multiplex PCR; TCRdb has only the in-frame clones, and not every one. This sample carries 140,000 or so clones, approximately 85% of them seen once, and the ten largest clones take roughly 5.4%. The sequencing here drew on peripheral blood, taken 28 days after the second dose of the MenACWY control vaccine. These receptor sequences come from an adult who received the MenACWY meningococcal vaccine as a control.

CDR3 protein: CASSSGGNTEAFF. The CDR3 DNA reads TGTGCCAGCAGTTCGGGAGGGAACACTGAAGCTTTCTTT. The V call is TRBV27, the J call TRBJ1-1; D remains unclear. This CDR3 is built from 13 residues. Trimming pared 4 bases from V and 1 base from J, leaving 7 bases between. The germline V gene has CDR1 MNHEY and CDR2 SMNVEV (reference sequence).

V usage is TRBV5-1 and J usage is TRBJ1-1; weak D call: TRBD1 (6 bases). The length of the CDR3 is 13 residues. V lost 2 bases to trimming and J lost 4 bases, with 9 bases between them. The germline CDR1 and CDR2 sequences are SGHRS and YFSETQ. The CDR3 nucleotides read TGCGCCAGCAGCTTTAGGGGGGGCACTGAAGCTTTCTTT. It is translated as CASSFRGGTEAFF.

The chain employs TRBV7-3 and TRBJ2-1, with 9 bases lining up with TRBD2. V lost 4 bases to trimming and J lost 7 bases; unmatched junction nucleotides: 8. The CDR3 is 15 amino acids. Germline-derived CDR1 and CDR2 are SGHTA and FQGTGA. The CDR3 bases are TGTGCCAGCAGCTATTTAGCGGGAGTGGGTAATGAGCAGTTCTTC. Its protein product is CASSYLAGVGNEQFF.

This sequence joins TRBV6-5 and TRBJ1-4; 7 positions agree with TRBD1. Germline V gene data show CDR1 as MNHEY and CDR2 as SVGAGI. This CDR3 has 15 residues. V was clipped by 0 bases and J by 7 bases; unmatched bases: 5. Written as DNA, the CDR3 is TGTGCCAGCAGTTACTCGACAGGGAGGGGTGAAAAACTGTTTTTT. Translated: CASSYSTGRGEKLFF.

J is TRBJ2-2 and V is TRBV19; D not resolved. V was shortened by 10 bases and J by 3 bases, with 15 bases between the two germline ends. The CDR3 extends over 14 amino acids. Germline loops: CDR1 LNHDA, CDR2 SQIVND (reference sequence). This CDR3 reads CATQEGIDTGELFF. DNA for the CDR3: TGTGCCACCCAGGAAGGGATTGACACCGGGGAGCTGTTTTTT.

A single count supports this clone. This rearrangement joins TRBV3-1 (or the pseudogene TRBV3-2) to TRBJ1-5, with no clear D. Germline V gene lookup returns CDR1 LGHDT and CDR2 YNNKEL (reference sequence). The CDR3 length is 13 residues. Trimming left V 4 bases short and J 0 bases short, with 4 bases between. The CDR3 spells CASSLFSNQPQHF. The CDR3 nucleotides read TGTGCCAGCAGCCTGTTTAGCAATCAGCCCCAGCATTTT.